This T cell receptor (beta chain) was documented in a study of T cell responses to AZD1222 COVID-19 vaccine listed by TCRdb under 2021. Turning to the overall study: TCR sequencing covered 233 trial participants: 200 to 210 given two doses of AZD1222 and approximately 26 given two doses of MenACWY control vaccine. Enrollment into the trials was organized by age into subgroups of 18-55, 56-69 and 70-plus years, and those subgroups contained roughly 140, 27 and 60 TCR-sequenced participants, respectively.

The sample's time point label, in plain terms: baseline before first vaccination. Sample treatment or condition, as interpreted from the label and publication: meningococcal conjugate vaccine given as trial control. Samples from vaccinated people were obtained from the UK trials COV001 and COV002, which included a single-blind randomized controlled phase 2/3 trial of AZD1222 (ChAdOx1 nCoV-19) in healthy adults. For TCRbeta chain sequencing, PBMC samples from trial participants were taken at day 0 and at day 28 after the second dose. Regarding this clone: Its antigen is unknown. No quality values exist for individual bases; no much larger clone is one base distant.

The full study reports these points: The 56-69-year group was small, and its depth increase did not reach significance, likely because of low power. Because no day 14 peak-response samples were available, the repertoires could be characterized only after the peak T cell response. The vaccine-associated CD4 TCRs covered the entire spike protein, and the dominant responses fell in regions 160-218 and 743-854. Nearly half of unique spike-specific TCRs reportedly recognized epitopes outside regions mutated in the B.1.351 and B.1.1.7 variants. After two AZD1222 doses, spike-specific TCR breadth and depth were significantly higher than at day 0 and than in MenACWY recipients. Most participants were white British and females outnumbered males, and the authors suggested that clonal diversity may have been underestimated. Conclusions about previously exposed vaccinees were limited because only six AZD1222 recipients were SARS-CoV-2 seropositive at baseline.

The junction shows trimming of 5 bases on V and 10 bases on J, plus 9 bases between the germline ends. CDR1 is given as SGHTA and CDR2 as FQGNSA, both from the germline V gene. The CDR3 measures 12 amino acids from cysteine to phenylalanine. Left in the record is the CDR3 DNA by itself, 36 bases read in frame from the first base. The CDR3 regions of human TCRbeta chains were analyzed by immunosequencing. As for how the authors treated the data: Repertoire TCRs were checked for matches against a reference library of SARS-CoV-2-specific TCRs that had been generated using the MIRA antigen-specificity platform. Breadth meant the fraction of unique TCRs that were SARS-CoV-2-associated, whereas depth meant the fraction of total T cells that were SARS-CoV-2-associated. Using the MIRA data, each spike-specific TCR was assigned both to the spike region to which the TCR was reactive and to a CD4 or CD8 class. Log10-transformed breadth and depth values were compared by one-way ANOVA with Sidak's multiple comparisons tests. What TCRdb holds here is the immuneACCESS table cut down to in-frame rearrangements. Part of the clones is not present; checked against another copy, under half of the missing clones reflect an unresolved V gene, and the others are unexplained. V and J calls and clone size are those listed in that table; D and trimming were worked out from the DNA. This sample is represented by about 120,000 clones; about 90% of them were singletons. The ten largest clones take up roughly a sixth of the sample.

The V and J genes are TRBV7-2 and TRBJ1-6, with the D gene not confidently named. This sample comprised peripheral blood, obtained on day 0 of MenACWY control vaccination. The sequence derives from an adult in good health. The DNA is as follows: TGTGCCAGCAGCCGGGGAGACTCACCCCTCCACTTT. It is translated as CASSRGDSPLHF.